A single sample gave rise to the 11 T cell receptor beta chains below, sequenced in a study of T-cell memory formation after mild COVID-19. TCRdb itself ran the 5' RACE reads through MiXCR, one entry per CDR3 protein. The sample gives approximately 210,000 distinct CDR3 sequences, roughly 30% of which show up once; approximately 10% is in the top ten. The specimen sequenced was PBMCs or a T cell subset sorted from them (not recorded which). The receptor source for this set is an adult woman who had mild COVID-19 (a few samples of this study predate the infection). Cell type and time point are not known.

This clonotype was recorded a few times. The J gene is TRBJ2-2, the V gene TRBV11-2; D is uncertain. Trimming took off 1 base at V and 1 base at J, with 4 bases between the two ends. Germline V CDR1 and CDR2: SGHAT, FQNNGV. This CDR3 spans 14 amino acids. DNA of the CDR3: TGTGCCAGCAGCTTAGTCAGGAACACCGGGGAGCTGTTTTTT. Its translation is CASSLVRNTGELFF.

This chain uses TRBV11-1 with TRBJ2-5; 10 bases agree with TRBD2. The V gene's germline CDR1 is SGHAT and CDR2 FQDESV (reference sequence). The junction had 0 bases not matched to a gene; V was cut back by 0 bases and J by 2 bases. The CDR3 has 15 amino acids. CDR3 sequence: CASSLATSGQETQYF. For the CDR3, the DNA is TGTGCCAGCAGCTTAGCGACTAGCGGGCAAGAGACCCAGTACTTC.

This clonotype has a handful of counts. The chain employs TRBV4-3 and TRBJ2-7; 7 bases are shared with TRBD2. This CDR3 is built from 14 residues. V was pared by 0 bases and J by 1 base, with 0 bases of the junction left unmatched. Germline V gene lookup returns CDR1 LGHNA and CDR2 YSLEER. This CDR3 is CASSQERESYEQYF. CDR3 coding DNA: TGCGCCAGCAGCCAAGAGCGGGAGTCCTACGAGCAGTACTTC.

The chain is built from TRBV5-6 and TRBJ1-1, with D tentatively TRBD1 (6 bases). The CDR3 length is 16 residues. V was trimmed by 0 bases and J by 2 bases, leaving 14 bases between them. CDR1 is SGHDT and CDR2 is YYEEEE in the germline V gene. The DNA for the CDR3 is TGTGCCAGCAGCTTGGTTGGGGGGCAAGGTAACACTGAAGCTTTCTTT. This translates into CASSLVGGQGNTEAFF.

This clonotype was recorded at least ten times. This chain joins TRBV7-8 and TRBJ2-2; 16 bases fit TRBD2. The V gene's germline CDR1 is SGHVS and CDR2 FQNEAQ. The CDR3 consists of 17 residues. V trimming: 4 bases; J trimming: 6 bases; junction bases outside the gene matches: 5. CDR3 nucleotide sequence: TGTGCCAGCAGCTCCCCGGGACTAGCGGGAGGGGCCGGGGAGCTGTTTTTT. It translates to CASSSPGLAGGAGELFF.

There are a few counts of this clonotype. This chain links TRBV15 with TRBJ2-7; 9 bases are a match to TRBD1. Germline CDR1 is LNHNV and CDR2 is YYDKDF (reference sequence). The CDR3 loop spans 17 amino acids. V lost 0 bases and J lost 0; bases outside the gene matches: 6. CDR3: CATSRDRRTGDSYEQYF. The CDR3 nucleotides are TGTGCCACCAGCAGAGATCGTAGGACAGGGGACTCCTACGAGCAGTACTTC.

There are a few counts of this clonotype. The chain recombines TRBV5-4 with TRBJ2-3; D may be TRBD2 (5 bases). V dropped 1 base and J dropped 6 bases, with 18 bases sitting between them. Germline V lookup: CDR1 SGHNT, CDR2 YYREEE (reference sequence). The CDR3 sequence is 16 residues long. CDR3 DNA: TGTGCCAGCAGCTTGTCCCTAGCATATAAGGCCGATACGCAGTATTTT. The encoded protein is CASSLSLAYKADTQYF.

This clonotype turned up a few times. The V call is TRBV24-1, the J call TRBJ2-4; 8 nucleotides align to TRBD1. The germline CDR1 and CDR2 sequences are KGHDR and SFDVKD. The ends lost 4 bases at V and 4 bases at J; junction bases unmatched: 5. CDR3 size: 15 residues. The CDR3: CATSESRTGKNIQYF. The DNA for the CDR3 is TGTGCCACCAGTGAATCGCGGACAGGGAAAAACATTCAGTACTTC.

This clonotype turned up a few times. The rearrangement joins TRBV28 to TRBJ2-7; D is tentatively TRBD1 or TRBD2 (6 bases each). CDR1 and CDR2 from the germline V gene are MDHEN and SYDVKM. V was shortened by 5 bases and J by 0 bases, with 14 bases between the two germline ends. The CDR3 has 15 amino acids. CDR3 bases: TGTGCCAGCAGTCTACCGTCGGGGGCCTCCTACGAGCAGTACTTC. This encodes CASSLPSGASYEQYF.

This clonotype was seen a few times. The chain couples TRBV6-1 to TRBJ1-1, with D hard to call. The CDR3 consists of 14 residues. Deletions cut 8 bases from V and 4 bases from J, with 17 bases between. Germline CDR1 is MNHNS and CDR2 is SASEGT. The CDR3: CASGRQSLLTEAFF. CDR3 DNA sequence: TGTGCCAGCGGGCGGCAATCCCTGCTCACTGAAGCTTTCTTT.

This clonotype was counted only a few times. The chain links TRBV11-2 to TRBJ2-1; 8 positions match TRBD2. This CDR3 has 15 residues. Losses at the gene ends were 1 base for V and 7 bases for J; bases not matched to a gene: 6. The germline gives CDR1 SGHAT, CDR2 FQNNGV. CDR3 protein: CASSLAGGFGNEQFF. In nucleotides, the CDR3 is TGTGCCAGCAGCTTAGCGGGGGGGTTCGGGAATGAGCAGTTCTTC. The full variable domain, in which reference TRBV11-2 and TRBJ2-1 provide the parts outside the CDR3, is EAGVAQSPRYKIIEKRQSVAFWCNPISGHATLYWYQQILGQGPKLLIQFQNNGVVDDSQLPKDRFSAERLKGVDSTLKIQPAKLEDSAVYLCASSLAGGFGNEQFFGPGTRLTVL.